Below, 3 T cell receptor beta chains from the same sample are listed, as sequenced in a study of identical twins. A single record per CDR3 protein comes from TCRdb applying MiXCR to the 5' RACE reads. Of some 250,000 distinct CDR3 sequences listed, more than 9.5% were seen once; the top ten hold under 4.5%. The sample was also reused in another study, on yellow fever vaccine responses in identical twins.

Source material: memory (CD45RO+) T cells sorted from blood. Receptors were obtained from a woman under 30 in good health.

In its sample, this clonotype was seen a few times. The J gene is TRBJ2-3, the V gene TRBV3-1, with 8 bases fitting TRBD2. Germline lookup yields CDR1 LGHDT and CDR2 YNNKEL (reference sequence). This CDR3 is built from 16 residues. Unmatched junction bases numbered 9, after V lost 4 bases and J lost 3 bases. This chain's CDR3 is CASSPSSGGQTDTQYF. The CDR3 DNA is TGTGCCAGCAGCCCAAGTTCGGGGGGGCAGACAGATACGCAGTATTTT.

The chain carries TRBV7-9 and TRBJ2-1; 8 positions agree with TRBD1. Per germline, CDR1 SEHNR and CDR2 FQNEAQ (reference sequence). The CDR3 is 15 amino acids. Unmatched junction bases numbered 13, after V lost 7 bases and J lost 8 bases. The DNA for the CDR3 is TGTGCCAGCATCCCTCCGGGACAGGTGGTCGATGAGCAGTTCTTC. Translating it yields CASIPPGQVVDEQFF.

This clonotype has at least ten counts. The gene calls are TRBV3-1 and TRBJ2-2; perhaps TRBD1 as D (5 bases). Trimming shortened V by 9 bases and J by 0 bases, and 14 bases separated the two germline ends. The CDR3 loop spans 15 amino acids. CDR1 and CDR2 from the germline V gene are LGHDT and YNNKEL (reference sequence). The CDR3 nucleotides are TGTGCCAGTACCCGTTGGACACCGAACACCGGGGAGCTGTTTTTT. Amino acid sequence: CASTRWTPNTGELFF.